This paragraph reports one T cell receptor (beta chain). Its antigen is as yet unknown. Every isolated RNA sample was fully reverse transcribed, so sequencing captured expressed TCRB transcripts. The table came from immunoSEQ multiplex PCR; TCRdb's copy has only in-frame clones and leaves some out. The sample records under 300,000 clones, approximately 16% being singletons. This record comes from a study of beta chain features in type 1 diabetes. Study-level results: All four CD4+ subsets of Type 1 diabetes patients contained TCRB CDR3s that were moderately but significantly shorter.

CDR3 length: 16 amino acids. The ends lost 0 bases at V and 5 bases at J; junction bases unmatched: 7. Germline V gene data show CDR1 as MNHEY and CDR2 as SVGAGI. The sequence was collected from a man under 40 with type 1 diabetes. Sequencing was performed on naive CD4+ T cells from blood. The gene calls are TRBV6-5 and TRBJ2-5; 9 bases match TRBD1. As DNA, the CDR3 is TGTGCCAGCAGTTACTCCCGTAGGACAGGGGAGGAGACCCAGTACTTC. It specifies CASSYSRRTGEETQYF.